Listed below are T cell receptor beta chains from one sample, sequenced in a study of blood T cell repertoires in COVID-19. The protocol was immunoSEQ multiplex PCR, while the TCRdb copy is restricted to in-frame clones and leaves out a portion. The data show about 83,000 clones, 87% seen once. Material: peripheral blood. The receptor set was obtained from a woman in her fifties or sixties with active or convalescent COVID-19. Both conserved end residues are part of each CDR3. A D gene is named only where the DNA matches it firmly. Clone size is stated in some rows and not others, as once, few, many or a class when expanded.

J | V | size | D | CDR3 | DNA
TRBJ2-7 | TRBV18 | - | - | CASSPGGSSYEQYF | TGTGCCAGCTCACCAGGCGGCAGCTCCTACGAGCAGTACTTC
TRBJ1-5 | TRBV6-2/TRBV6-3 | - | TRBD1 | CASSYGGTVNQPQHF | TGTGCCAGCAGTTACGGGGGGACAGTTAATCAGCCCCAGCATTTT
TRBJ2-5 | TRBV6-2/TRBV6-3 | - | - | CASSPPPLETQYF | TGTGCCAGCAGCCCTCCCCCATTGGAGACCCAGTACTTC
TRBJ1-4 | TRBV6-6 | - | TRBD1 | CASSRLQGGLNEKLFF | TGTGCCAGCAGTCGCCTACAGGGGGGACTTAATGAAAAACTGTTTTTT
TRBJ2-3 | TRBV5-1 | once | TRBD1 | CASSSTGRADTQYF | TGCGCCAGCAGTTCGACAGGGCGGGCAGATACGCAGTATTTT
TRBJ2-1 | TRBV6-5 | - | - | CASRRDFAANNEQFF | TGTGCCAGCAGGCGAGACTTCGCCGCGAACAATGAGCAGTTCTTC
TRBJ2-3 | TRBV19 | - | TRBD2 | CASSGIAGRVDTQYF | TGTGCCAGTAGTGGAATAGCGGGGCGGGTGGATACGCAGTATTTT
TRBJ2-5 | TRBV6-7 | once | TRBD2 | CASSYPREGEETQYF | TGTGCCAGCAGTTACCCCCGGGAGGGTGAAGAGACCCAGTACTTC
TRBJ2-7 | TRBV29-1 | - | - | CSVARTATSGEQYF | TGCAGCGTTGCGAGGACTGCCACCTCGGGCGAGCAGTACTTC
TRBJ2-1 | TRBV29-1 | - | TRBD2 | CSVEVTSGGGRNEQFF | TGCAGCGTTGAAGTTACCAGCGGGGGGGGGAGAAATGAGCAGTTCTTC
TRBJ1-1 | TRBV11-3 | once | - | CASSARAGDQKAFF | TGTGCCAGCAGCGCCAGGGCAGGAGACCAAAAAGCTTTCTTT
TRBJ1-3 | TRBV5-1 | - | - | CASSAGVSGNTIYF | TGCGCCAGCAGCGCAGGGGTATCTGGAAACACCATATATTTT
TRBJ2-2 | TRBV2 | - | TRBD1 | CASRDRDRQNTGELFF | TGTGCCAGCAGGGACCGGGACAGACAGAACACCGGGGAGCTGTTTTTT
TRBJ2-7 | TRBV7-9 | - | - | CASSTDTSRYEQYF | TGTGCCAGCAGCACGGACACTTCCCGATACGAGCAGTACTTC
TRBJ2-2 | TRBV7-9 | - | - | CASSLGSDTGELFF | TGTGCCAGCAGCTTAGGCAGCGACACCGGGGAGCTGTTTTTT
TRBJ1-3 | TRBV7-9 | few | - | CASSRTGVSGNTIYF | TGTGCCAGCAGCCGAACAGGAGTCTCTGGAAACACCATATATTTT
TRBJ1-4 | TRBV28 | - | - | CASTHGGGAATNEKLFF | TGTGCCAGCACCCATGGGGGGGGCGCGGCAACTAATGAAAAACTGTTTTTT
TRBJ2-5 | TRBV14 | - | TRBD2 | CASSLLAGMETQYF | TGTGCCAGCAGCCTGTTAGCGGGGATGGAGACCCAGTACTTC
TRBJ2-7 | TRBV19 | - | - | CASTRGFGAYEQYF | TGTGCCAGTACACGTGGGTTCGGGGCCTACGAGCAGTACTTC
TRBJ1-1 | TRBV4-3 | - | - | CASSGQQNTEAFF | TGCGCCAGCAGCGGACAGCAGAACACTGAAGCTTTCTTT
TRBJ1-1 | TRBV4-3 | - | - | CASSQEYQFPNTEAFF | TGCGCCAGCAGCCAAGAATACCAGTTCCCCAACACTGAAGCTTTCTTT
TRBJ2-7 | TRBV7-2 | - | - | CASSLGRRVYEQYF | TGTGCCAGCAGCTTAGGGCGGAGAGTCTACGAGCAGTACTTC
TRBJ1-5 | TRBV9 | - | - | CASSVEGQGQPQHF | TGTGCCAGCAGCGTAGAGGGGCAGGGTCAGCCCCAGCATTTT
TRBJ1-1 | TRBV29-1 | medium-sized | TRBD1 | CSVEGAKNRGLNTEAFF | TGCAGCGTTGAAGGGGCCAAGAACAGGGGGTTGAACACTGAAGCTTTCTTT
TRBJ2-7 | TRBV5-1 | - | TRBD2 | CASSLGLAGPQNYEQYF | TGCGCCAGCAGCTTGGGACTAGCGGGGCCCCAAAACTACGAGCAGTACTTC
TRBJ2-7 | TRBV28 | - | TRBD1 | CASKPRDRGAYEQYF | TGTGCCAGCAAACCCCGGGACAGGGGGGCCTACGAGCAGTACTTC
TRBJ1-4 | TRBV7-6 | - | - | CASSLGGLATNEKLFF | TGTGCCAGCAGCTTAGGGGGGCTAGCAACTAATGAAAAACTGTTTTTT
TRBJ1-5 | TRBV7-9 | - | TRBD1 | CASSTTGDQPQHF | TGTGCCAGCAGCACGACAGGGGATCAGCCCCAGCATTTT
TRBJ1-1 | TRBV15 | - | TRBD1 | CATSGLTGHYTEAFF | TGTGCCACCAGCGGCCTGACAGGGCACTATACTGAAGCTTTCTTT
TRBJ1-1 | TRBV6-5 | - | - | CASTRDTMNTEAFF | TGTGCCAGCACCAGGGACACCATGAACACTGAAGCTTTCTTT
TRBJ1-1 | TRBV12-5 | - | - | CASGLQGGNTEAFF | TGTGCTAGTGGTTTGCAGGGAGGTAACACTGAAGCTTTCTTT
TRBJ2-3 | TRBV3-1/TRBV3-2 | - | TRBD1 | CASSQRGGGTDTQYF | TGTGCCAGCAGCCAACGAGGGGGCGGCACAGATACGCAGTATTTT
TRBJ1-5 | TRBV19 | - | - | CASSIPAGMTNQPQHF | TGTGCCAGTAGTATACCTGCGGGGATGACAAATCAGCCCCAGCATTTT
TRBJ1-1 | TRBV7-2 | - | - | CASTLVWRGEAFF | TGTGCCAGCACCTTAGTGTGGAGGGGCGAAGCTTTCTTT
TRBJ2-4 | TRBV7-9 | - | TRBD1 | CASSSPGQGTKNIQYF | TGTGCCAGCAGCAGTCCGGGACAGGGTACCAAAAACATTCAGTACTTC
TRBJ2-3 | TRBV4-1 | once | TRBD2 | CASSQDRTGLAGGLTDTQYF | TGCGCCAGCAGCCAAGATCGAACCGGACTAGCGGGGGGACTCACAGATACGCAGTATTTT
TRBJ2-1 | TRBV6-6 | - | - | CASSYDRSSYNEQFF | TGTGCCAGCAGTTACGACAGGAGCTCCTACAATGAGCAGTTCTTC
TRBJ2-1 | TRBV7-9 | - | TRBD2 | CASSQGLAGYNEQFF | TGTGCCAGCAGTCAAGGACTAGCTGGCTACAATGAGCAGTTCTTC
TRBJ2-1 | TRBV6-5 | - | TRBD1 | CASSTGVGSYNEQFF | TGTGCCAGCAGTACAGGGGTGGGCTCCTACAATGAGCAGTTCTTC
TRBJ2-5 | TRBV29-1 | - | TRBD1 | CSAEDRALETQYF | TGCAGCGCCGAGGACAGGGCTCTAGAGACCCAGTACTTC
TRBJ1-2 | TRBV11-2 | - | - | CASSSYGNNGYTF | TGTGCCAGCAGCTCCTACGGGAATAATGGCTACACCTTC
TRBJ2-7 | TRBV25-1 | once | - | CASSAATGTLGGNEQYF | TGTGCCAGCAGTGCAGCAACCGGGACTCTTGGGGGAAACGAGCAGTACTTC
TRBJ1-1 | TRBV29-1 | - | TRBD1 | CSVGVQGASTEAFF | TGCAGCGTTGGGGTACAGGGGGCGAGCACTGAAGCTTTCTTT
TRBJ2-7 | TRBV6-5 | - | TRBD2 | CASSSTSAGYEQYF | TGTGCCAGCAGTTCGACTAGCGCGGGCTACGAGCAGTACTTC
TRBJ1-2 | TRBV4-1 | - | TRBD1 | CASSPQPGTELVNYGYTF | TGCGCCAGCAGCCCCCAACCGGGGACAGAACTCGTAAACTATGGCTACACCTTC
TRBJ2-3 | TRBV3-1/TRBV3-2 | - | - | CASSLESGTQYF | TGTGCCAGCAGCCTTGAGAGCGGTACGCAGTATTTT
TRBJ1-2 | TRBV7-9 | - | TRBD1 | CASSLQGAYGYTF | TGTGCCAGCAGCTTGCAGGGGGCCTATGGCTACACCTTC
TRBJ1-3 | TRBV9 | - | - | CASSAFDSYSGNTIYF | TGTGCCAGCAGCGCTTTTGACAGCTACTCTGGAAACACCATATATTTT
TRBJ2-2 | TRBV12-3/TRBV12-4 | - | - | CASRYTGELFF | TGTGCCAGCAGATATACTGGGGAGCTGTTTTTT
TRBJ1-1 | TRBV6-2/TRBV6-3 | - | TRBD1 | CASSLQGANTEAFF | TGTGCCAGCAGTCTCCAGGGGGCGAACACTGAAGCTTTCTTT
TRBJ1-4 | TRBV4-3 | - | TRBD1 | CASSHHGTATNEKLFF | TGCGCCAGCAGCCATCACGGGACAGCAACTAATGAAAAACTGTTTTTT
TRBJ2-5 | TRBV7-2 | once | - | CASSLGAGAHQETQYF | TGTGCCAGCAGCTTAGGGGCGGGGGCCCACCAAGAGACCCAGTACTTC
TRBJ1-1 | TRBV7-7 | once | TRBD1 | CASSPDRAGKAFF | TGTGCCAGCAGCCCGGACAGGGCGGGGAAAGCTTTCTTT
TRBJ2-3 | TRBV7-2 | - | - | CASSSMMVGGTAQYF | TGTGCCAGCAGCTCCATGATGGTCGGGGGAACGGCGCAGTATTTT
TRBJ1-2 | TRBV6-2/TRBV6-3 | - | - | CASSPALSPRHSGYTF | TGTGCCAGCAGCCCTGCACTGTCCCCGCGTCACAGTGGCTACACCTTC
TRBJ1-1 | TRBV5-1 | - | TRBD1 | CASSFGGQVGTEAFF | TGCGCCAGCAGCTTTGGAGGACAGGTTGGCACTGAAGCTTTCTTT